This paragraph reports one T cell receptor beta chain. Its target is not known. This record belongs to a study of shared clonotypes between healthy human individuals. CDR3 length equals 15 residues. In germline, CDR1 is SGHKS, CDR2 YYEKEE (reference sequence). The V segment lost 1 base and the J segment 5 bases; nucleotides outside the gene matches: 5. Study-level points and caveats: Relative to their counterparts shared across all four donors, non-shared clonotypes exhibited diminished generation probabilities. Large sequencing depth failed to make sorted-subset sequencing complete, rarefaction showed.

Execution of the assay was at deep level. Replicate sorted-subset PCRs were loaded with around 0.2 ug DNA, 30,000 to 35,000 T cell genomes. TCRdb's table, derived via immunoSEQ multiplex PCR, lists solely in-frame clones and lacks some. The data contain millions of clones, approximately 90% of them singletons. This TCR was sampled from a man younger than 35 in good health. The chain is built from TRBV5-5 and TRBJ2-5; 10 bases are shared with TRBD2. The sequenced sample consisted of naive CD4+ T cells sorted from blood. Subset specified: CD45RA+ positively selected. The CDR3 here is CASSLQREGVETQYF. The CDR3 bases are TGTGCCAGCAGCTTGCAGCGGGAGGGAGTGGAGACCCAGTACTTC.